This paragraph covers one TCR beta chain sequence. Its target is not known. The PCR employed 60 Vbeta primers together with 13 Jbeta primers. In the original workflow: The count from a later analysis was 79 million or so unique TCR beta chains, some 11 million of them shared. Profiling relied on immunoSEQ multiplex PCR, and the TCRdb table lists in-frame clones only, not all of them. Clonal size and the V and J genes are those of that table, whereas D and trimming came from the DNA. Seen here are roughly 240,000 clones, more than 75% observed once, and the top ten hold 5% to 6.5%. The data are from a study of cytomegalovirus exposure and HLA in healthy donors. Findings of the study overall: TCR beta V segments were, for the most part, productive about 87% or about 30% of the time in an earlier analysis. The study designated over 150 TCR beta chains cytomegalovirus-associated.

This clonotype was obtained from a woman in her forties in good health and CMV-seropositive. The sequenced sample consisted of PBMCs.

CDR3 DNA sequence: TGTGCCACCAGCAGCGCCCCAGGGACCCAGTACTTC. Protein sequence: CATSSAPGTQYF. This chain links TRBV15 with TRBJ2-5; D unresolved. Trimming removed 3 bases from V and 7 bases from J, with 9 bases in between. Germline-derived CDR1 and CDR2 are LNHNV and YYDKDF (reference sequence). The CDR3 loop spans 12 amino acids.